This note documents a single T cell receptor beta chain sequence. Being one base from a much bigger clone, this may be a read error. This entry belongs to a study of blood T cells in healthy people across ages. For the second PCR, which ran for about 6 to 11 cycles, a sample-barcoded 5' primer and a J-beta primer mix were used. TCRdb reprocessed the 5' RACE reads via MiXCR and lists one record per CDR3 protein. The sample consists of roughly 790,000 distinct CDR3 sequences, approximately 39% of them appearing once. From germline, CDR1 is SGHTA and CDR2 FQGNSA. Trimming took 1 base from V and 0 from J; bases not matched to a gene: 14. The CDR3 sequence is 19 residues long.

This chain uses TRBV7-2 with TRBJ2-7; 8 bases are a match to TRBD2. The TCR comes from a woman in her fifties or sixties in good health. Material for sequencing was blood. As DNA, the CDR3 is TGTGCCAGCAGCTTAGAGCGCGGTAACGGGAGGGTTAGCTCCTACGAGCAGTACTTC. Translated: CASSLERGNGRVSSYEQYF. The full variable domain, in which reference TRBV7-2 and TRBJ2-7 provide the parts outside the CDR3, is GAGVSQSPSNKVTEKGKDVELRCDPISGHTALYWYRQSLGQGLEFLIYFQGNSAPDKSGLPSDRFSAERTGGSVSTLTIQRTQQEDSAVYLCASSLERGNGRVSSYEQYFGPGTRLTVT.